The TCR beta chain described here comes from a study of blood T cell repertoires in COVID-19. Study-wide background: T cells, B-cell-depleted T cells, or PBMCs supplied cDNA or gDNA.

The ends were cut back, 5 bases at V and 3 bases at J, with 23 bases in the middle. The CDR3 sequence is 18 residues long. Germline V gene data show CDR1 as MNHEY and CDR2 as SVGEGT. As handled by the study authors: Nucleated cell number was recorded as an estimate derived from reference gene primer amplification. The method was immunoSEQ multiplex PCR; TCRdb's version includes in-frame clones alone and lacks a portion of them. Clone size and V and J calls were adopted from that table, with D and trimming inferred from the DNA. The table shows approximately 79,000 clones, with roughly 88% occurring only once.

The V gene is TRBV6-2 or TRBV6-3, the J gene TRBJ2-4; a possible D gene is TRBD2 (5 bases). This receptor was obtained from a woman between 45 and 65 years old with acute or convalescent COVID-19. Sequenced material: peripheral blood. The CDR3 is CASSLGRINRGSKNIQYF. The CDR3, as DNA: TGTGCCAGCAGTCTTGGGAGAATAAACCGCGGAAGCAAAAACATTCAGTACTTC.